This paragraph covers one T cell receptor (beta chain) sequence. Its antigen is unknown. The CDR3 spans 13 residues. Germline V gene data show CDR1 as ENHRY and CDR2 as SYGVKD. Trimming removed 5 bases at V and 0 bases at J, with 5 bases between. Clones were sequenced by immunoSEQ multiplex PCR, and TCRdb holds only the in-frame ones, with some missing. The table lists approximately 59,000 clones, 88% of them singletons. This sample is drawn from a study of OX40 agonist ivuxolimab in advanced cancers. Study information: Checkpoint inhibitors had been given previously to approximately 41% of patients. Study-wide results and caveats: Mean expanded clone counts were higher in CD8+ than CD4+ T cells. CD4+ and CD8+ T cells in blood underwent clonal expansion by week 6 at 0.1 to 3.0 mg/kg.

The origin of this receptor is an adult with an advanced solid tumor such as melanoma, head and neck, liver or kidney cancer. The chain recombines TRBV10-3 with TRBJ1-5; D ambiguous. The sample was CD4+ or CD8+ T cells sorted from blood, taken in a trial of the OX40 agonist ivuxolimab. CDR3 DNA sequence: TGTGCCATCAGTCAGGATAGCAATCAGCCCCAGCATTTT. Translated, it gives CAISQDSNQPQHF.